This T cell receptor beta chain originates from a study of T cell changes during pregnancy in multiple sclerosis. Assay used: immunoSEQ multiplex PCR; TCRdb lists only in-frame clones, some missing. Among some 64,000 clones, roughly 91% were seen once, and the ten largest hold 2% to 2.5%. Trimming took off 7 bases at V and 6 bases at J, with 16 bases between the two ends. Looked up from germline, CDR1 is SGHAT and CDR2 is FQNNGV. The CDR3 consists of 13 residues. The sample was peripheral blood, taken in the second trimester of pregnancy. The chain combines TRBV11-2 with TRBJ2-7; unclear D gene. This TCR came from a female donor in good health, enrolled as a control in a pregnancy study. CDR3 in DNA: TGTGCCAGCACCTACGAGCTTTATCGCGAGCAGTACTTC. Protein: CASTYELYREQYF.